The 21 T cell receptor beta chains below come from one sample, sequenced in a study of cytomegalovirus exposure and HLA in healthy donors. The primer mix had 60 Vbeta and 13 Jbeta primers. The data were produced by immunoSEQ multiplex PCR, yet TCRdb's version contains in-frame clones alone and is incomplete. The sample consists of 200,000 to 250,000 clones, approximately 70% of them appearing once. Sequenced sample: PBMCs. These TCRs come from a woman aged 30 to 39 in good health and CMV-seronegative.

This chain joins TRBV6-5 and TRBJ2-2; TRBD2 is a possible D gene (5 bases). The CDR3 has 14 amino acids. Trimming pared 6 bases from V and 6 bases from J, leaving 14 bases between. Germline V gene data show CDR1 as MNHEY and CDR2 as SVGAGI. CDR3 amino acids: CASSKIIGAGELFF. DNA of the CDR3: TGTGCCAGCAGCAAAATCATCGGGGCCGGGGAGCTGTTTTTT.

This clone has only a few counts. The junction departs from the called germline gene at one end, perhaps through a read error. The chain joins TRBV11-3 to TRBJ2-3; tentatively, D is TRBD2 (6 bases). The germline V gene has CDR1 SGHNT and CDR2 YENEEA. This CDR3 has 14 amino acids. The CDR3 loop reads CASSLTSSTDAQYF. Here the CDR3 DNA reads TGTGCCAGCAGCTTAACTAGCTCCACAGATGCGCAGTATTTT.

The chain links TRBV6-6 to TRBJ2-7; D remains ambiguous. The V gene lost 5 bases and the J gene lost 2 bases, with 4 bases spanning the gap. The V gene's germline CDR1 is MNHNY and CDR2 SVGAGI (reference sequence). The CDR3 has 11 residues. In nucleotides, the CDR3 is TGTGCCAGCAGTGGCCCCTACGAGCAGTACTTC. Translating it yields CASSGPYEQYF.

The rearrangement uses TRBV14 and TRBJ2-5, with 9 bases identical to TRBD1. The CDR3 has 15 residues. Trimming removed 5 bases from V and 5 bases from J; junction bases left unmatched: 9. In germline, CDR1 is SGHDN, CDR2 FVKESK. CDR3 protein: CASSGTGNPTETQYF. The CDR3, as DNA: TGTGCCAGCAGCGGGACAGGGAACCCCACGGAGACCCAGTACTTC.

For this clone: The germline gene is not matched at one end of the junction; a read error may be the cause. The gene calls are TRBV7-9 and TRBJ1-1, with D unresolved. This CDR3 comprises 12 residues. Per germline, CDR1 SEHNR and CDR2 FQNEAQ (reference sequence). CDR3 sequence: CSSSPRPGEAFF. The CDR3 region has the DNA TGTTCCAGCAGCCCCCGTCCAGGCGAAGCTTTCTTT.

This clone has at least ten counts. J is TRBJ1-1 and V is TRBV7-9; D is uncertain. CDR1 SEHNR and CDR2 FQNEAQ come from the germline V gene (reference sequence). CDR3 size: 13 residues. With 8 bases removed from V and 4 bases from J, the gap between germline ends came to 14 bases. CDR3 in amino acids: CASGLDEGTEAFF. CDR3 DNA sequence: TGTGCCAGCGGCCTCGATGAGGGCACTGAAGCTTTCTTT.

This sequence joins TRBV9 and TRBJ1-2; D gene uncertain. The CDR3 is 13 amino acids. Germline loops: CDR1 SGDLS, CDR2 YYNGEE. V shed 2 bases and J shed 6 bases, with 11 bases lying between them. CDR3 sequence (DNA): TGTGCCAGCAGCGTGGGCAGTGGTAATGGCTACACCTTC. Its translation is CASSVGSGNGYTF.

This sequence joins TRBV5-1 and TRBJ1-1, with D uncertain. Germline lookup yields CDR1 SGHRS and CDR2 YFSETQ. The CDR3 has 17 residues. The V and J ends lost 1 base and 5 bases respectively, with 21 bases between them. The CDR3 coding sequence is TGCGCCAGCAGCTTGTTTCCTAGGTTGGAGGGAGGGACTGAAGCTTTCTTT. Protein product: CASSLFPRLEGGTEAFF.

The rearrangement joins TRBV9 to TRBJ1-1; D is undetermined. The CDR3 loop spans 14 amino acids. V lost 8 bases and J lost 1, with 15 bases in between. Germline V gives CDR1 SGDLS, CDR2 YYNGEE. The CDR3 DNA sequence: TGTGCCAGTTCTCAAGAACAAAGGAACACTGAAGCTTTCTTT. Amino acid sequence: CASSQEQRNTEAFF.

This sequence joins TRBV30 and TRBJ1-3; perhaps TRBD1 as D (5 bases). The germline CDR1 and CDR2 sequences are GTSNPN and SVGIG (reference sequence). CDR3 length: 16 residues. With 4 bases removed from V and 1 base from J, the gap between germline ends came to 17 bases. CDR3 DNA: TGTGCCTGGACGGGGGACCTGCTTTTATCTGGAAACACCATATATTTT. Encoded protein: CAWTGDLLLSGNTIYF.

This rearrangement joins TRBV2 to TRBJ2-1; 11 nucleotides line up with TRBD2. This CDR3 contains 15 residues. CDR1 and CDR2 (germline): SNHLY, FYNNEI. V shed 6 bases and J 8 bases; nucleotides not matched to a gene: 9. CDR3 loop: CASSARLAGLDEQFF. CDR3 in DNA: TGTGCCAGCAGCGCCAGACTAGCGGGACTAGATGAGCAGTTCTTC.

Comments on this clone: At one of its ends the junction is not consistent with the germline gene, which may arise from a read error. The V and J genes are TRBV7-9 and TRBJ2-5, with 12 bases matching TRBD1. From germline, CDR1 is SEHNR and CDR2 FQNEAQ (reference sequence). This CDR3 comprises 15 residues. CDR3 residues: CSSTYGTGGRETQYF. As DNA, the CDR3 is TGTTCCAGCACCTACGGGACAGGGGGCAGAGAGACCCAGTACTTC.

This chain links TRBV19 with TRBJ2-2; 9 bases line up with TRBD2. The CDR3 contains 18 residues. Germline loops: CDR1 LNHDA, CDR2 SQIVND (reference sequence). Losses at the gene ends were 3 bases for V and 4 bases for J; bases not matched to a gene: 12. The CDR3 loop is CASSIGGGATAGTGELFF. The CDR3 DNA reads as TGTGCCAGTAGTATCGGCGGGGGGGCCACGGCGGGCACCGGGGAGCTGTTTTTT.

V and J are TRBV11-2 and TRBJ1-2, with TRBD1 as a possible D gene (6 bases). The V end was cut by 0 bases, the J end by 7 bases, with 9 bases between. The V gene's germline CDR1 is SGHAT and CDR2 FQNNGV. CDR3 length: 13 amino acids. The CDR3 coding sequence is TGTGCCAGCAGCTTAGAGGGGGCTGGTGGCTACACCTTC. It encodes CASSLEGAGGYTF.

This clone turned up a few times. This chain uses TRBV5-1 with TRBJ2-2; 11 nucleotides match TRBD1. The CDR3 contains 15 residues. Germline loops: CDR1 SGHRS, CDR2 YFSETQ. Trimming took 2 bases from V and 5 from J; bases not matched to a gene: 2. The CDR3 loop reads CASSFGTGGTGELFF. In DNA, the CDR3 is TGCGCCAGCAGCTTTGGGACAGGGGGGACCGGGGAGCTGTTTTTT. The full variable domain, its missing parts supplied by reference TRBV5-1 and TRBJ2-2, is KAGVTQTPRYLIKTRGQQVTLSCSPISGHRSVSWYQQTPGQGLQFLFEYFSETQRNKGNFPGRFSGRQFSNSRSEMNVSTLELGDSALYLCASSFGTGGTGELFFGEGSRLTVL.

The CDR3 protein is CASSPDYEKLFF. The CDR3 DNA follows: TGTGCCAGCAGCCCAGATTATGAAAAACTGTTTTTT. The genes are TRBV9 and TRBJ1-4; no reliable D call. With 4 bases removed from V and 6 bases from J, the gap between germline ends came to 7 bases. This CDR3 region has 12 residues. Germline V gene lookup returns CDR1 SGDLS and CDR2 YYNGEE.

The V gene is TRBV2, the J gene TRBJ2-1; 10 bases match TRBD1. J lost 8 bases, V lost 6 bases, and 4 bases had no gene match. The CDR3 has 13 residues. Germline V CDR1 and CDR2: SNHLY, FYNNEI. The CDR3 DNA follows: TGTGCCAGCAGGGTGGGACAGGGGTATGAGCAGTTCTTC. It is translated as CASRVGQGYEQFF.

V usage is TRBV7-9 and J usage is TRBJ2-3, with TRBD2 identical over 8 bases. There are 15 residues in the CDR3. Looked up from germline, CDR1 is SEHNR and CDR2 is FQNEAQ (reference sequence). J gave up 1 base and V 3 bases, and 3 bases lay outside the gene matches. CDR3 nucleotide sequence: TGTGCCAGCAGCTTCACTAGCGGACGCACAGATACGCAGTATTTT. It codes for CASSFTSGRTDTQYF. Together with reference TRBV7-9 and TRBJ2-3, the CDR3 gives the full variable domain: DTGVSQNPRHKITKRGQNVTFRCDPISEHNRLYWYRQTLGQGPEFLTYFQNEAQLEKSRLLSDRFSAERPKGSFSTLEIQRTEQGDSAMYLCASSFTSGRTDTQYFGPGTRLTVL.

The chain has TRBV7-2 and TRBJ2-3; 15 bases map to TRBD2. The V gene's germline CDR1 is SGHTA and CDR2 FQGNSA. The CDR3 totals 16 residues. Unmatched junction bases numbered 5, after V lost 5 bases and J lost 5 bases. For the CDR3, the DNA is TGTGCCAGCAGCCCCCGGACTAGCGGGGGGGTAGATACGCAGTATTTT. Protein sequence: CASSPRTSGGVDTQYF.

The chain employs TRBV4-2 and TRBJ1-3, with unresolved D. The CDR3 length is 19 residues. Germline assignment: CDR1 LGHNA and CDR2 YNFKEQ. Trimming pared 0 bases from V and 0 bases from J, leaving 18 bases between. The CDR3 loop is CASSQDLLPLPSSGNTIYF. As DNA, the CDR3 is TGTGCCAGCAGCCAAGATCTTTTACCCTTACCTAGCTCTGGAAACACCATATATTTT.

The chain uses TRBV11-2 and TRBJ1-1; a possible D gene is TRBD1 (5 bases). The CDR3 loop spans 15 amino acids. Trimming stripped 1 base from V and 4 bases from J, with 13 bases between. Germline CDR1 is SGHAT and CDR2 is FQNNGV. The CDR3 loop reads CASSLARGSGTEAFF. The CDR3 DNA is TGTGCCAGCAGCTTAGCACGGGGGTCCGGCACTGAAGCTTTCTTT. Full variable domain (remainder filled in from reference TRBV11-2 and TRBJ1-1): EAGVAQSPRYKIIEKRQSVAFWCNPISGHATLYWYQQILGQGPKLLIQFQNNGVVDDSQLPKDRFSAERLKGVDSTLKIQPAKLEDSAVYLCASSLARGSGTEAFFGQGTRLTVV.